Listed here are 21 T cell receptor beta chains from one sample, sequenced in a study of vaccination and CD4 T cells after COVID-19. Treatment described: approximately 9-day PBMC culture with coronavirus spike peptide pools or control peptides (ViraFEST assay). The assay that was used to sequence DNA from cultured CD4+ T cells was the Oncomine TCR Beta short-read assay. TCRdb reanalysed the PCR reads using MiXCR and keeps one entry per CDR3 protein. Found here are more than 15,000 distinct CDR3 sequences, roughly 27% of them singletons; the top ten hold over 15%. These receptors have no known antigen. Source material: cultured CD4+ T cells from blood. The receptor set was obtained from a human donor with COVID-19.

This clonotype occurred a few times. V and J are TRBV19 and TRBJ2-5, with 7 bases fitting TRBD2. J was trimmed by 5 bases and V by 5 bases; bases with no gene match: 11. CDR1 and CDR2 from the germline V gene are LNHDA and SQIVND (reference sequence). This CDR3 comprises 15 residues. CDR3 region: CASSPRQGGVETQYF. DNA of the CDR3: TGTGCCAGTAGTCCCCGGCAGGGAGGGGTTGAGACCCAGTACTTC.

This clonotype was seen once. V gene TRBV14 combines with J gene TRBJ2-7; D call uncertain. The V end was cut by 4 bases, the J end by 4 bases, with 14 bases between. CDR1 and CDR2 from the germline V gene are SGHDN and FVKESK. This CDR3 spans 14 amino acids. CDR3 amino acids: CASSPTFSSYEQYF. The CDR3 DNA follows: TGTGCCAGCAGCCCGACTTTTTCGTCATACGAGCAGTACTTC.

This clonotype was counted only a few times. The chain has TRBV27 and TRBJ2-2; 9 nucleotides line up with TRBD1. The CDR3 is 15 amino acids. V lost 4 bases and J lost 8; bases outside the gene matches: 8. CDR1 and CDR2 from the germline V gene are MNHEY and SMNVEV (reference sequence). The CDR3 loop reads CASSSGQGLVGELFF. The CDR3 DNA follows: TGTGCCAGCAGTTCGGGACAGGGTTTAGTTGGGGAGCTGTTTTTT.

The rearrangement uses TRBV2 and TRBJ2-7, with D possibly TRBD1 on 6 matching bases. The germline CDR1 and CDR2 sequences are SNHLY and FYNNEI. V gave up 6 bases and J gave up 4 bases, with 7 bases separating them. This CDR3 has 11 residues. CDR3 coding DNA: TGTGCCAGCAGGCAGGGGTACGAGCAGTACTTC. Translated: CASRQGYEQYF.

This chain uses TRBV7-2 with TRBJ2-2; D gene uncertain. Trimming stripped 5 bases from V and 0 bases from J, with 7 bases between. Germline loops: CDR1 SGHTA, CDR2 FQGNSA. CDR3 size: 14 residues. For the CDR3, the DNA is TGTGCCAGCAGCCCTGCCCCGAACACCGGGGAGCTGTTTTTT. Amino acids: CASSPAPNTGELFF.

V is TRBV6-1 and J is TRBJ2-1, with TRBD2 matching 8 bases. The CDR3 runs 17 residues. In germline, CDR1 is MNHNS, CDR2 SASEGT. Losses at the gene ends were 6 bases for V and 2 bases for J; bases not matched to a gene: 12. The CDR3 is CASRPHNSGAPYNEQFF. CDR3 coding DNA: TGTGCCAGCAGACCCCACAATAGCGGGGCACCCTACAATGAGCAGTTCTTC.

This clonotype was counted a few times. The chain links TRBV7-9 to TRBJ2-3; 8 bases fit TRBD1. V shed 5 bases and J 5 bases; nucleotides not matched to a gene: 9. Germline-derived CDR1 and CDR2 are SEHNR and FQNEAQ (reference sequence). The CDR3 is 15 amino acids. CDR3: CASSPWTGQLDTQYF. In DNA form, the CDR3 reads TGTGCCAGCAGCCCCTGGACAGGGCAGCTAGATACGCAGTATTTT.

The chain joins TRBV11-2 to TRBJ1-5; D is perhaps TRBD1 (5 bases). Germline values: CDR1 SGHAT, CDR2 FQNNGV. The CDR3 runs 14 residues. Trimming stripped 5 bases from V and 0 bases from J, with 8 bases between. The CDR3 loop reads CASSLGVSNQPQHF. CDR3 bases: TGTGCCAGCAGCCTAGGGGTTAGCAATCAGCCCCAGCATTTT.

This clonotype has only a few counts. The CDR3 DNA reads TGCAGTGCTAGATTAGCGGTTTTGAGAGAGACCCAGTACTTC. It encodes CSARLAVLRETQYF. The V call is TRBV20-1, the J call TRBJ2-5; a weak D match, TRBD2 (6 bases). Looked up from germline, CDR1 is DFQATT and CDR2 is SNEGSKA (reference sequence). CDR3 length equals 14 residues. V was trimmed by 2 bases and J by 4 bases, leaving 14 bases between them.

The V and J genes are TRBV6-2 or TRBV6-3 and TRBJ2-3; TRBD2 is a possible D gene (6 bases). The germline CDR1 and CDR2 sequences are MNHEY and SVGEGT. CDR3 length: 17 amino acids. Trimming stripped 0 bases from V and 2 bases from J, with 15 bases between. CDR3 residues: CASSYSLPGLYTDTQYF. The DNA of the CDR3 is TGTGCCAGCAGTTACTCGCTGCCGGGACTTTACACAGATACGCAGTATTTT.

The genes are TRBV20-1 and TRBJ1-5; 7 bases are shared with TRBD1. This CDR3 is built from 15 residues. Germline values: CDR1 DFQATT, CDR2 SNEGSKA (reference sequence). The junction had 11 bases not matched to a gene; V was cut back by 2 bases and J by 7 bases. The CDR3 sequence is CSARTGTAIRQPQHF. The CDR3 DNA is TGCAGTGCTAGAACCGGGACAGCGATCAGGCAGCCCCAGCATTTT.

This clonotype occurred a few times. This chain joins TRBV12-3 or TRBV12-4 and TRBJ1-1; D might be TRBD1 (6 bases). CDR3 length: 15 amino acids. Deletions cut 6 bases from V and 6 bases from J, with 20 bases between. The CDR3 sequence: CASREQGLPTAEAFF. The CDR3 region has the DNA TGTGCCAGCAGGGAACAGGGTCTCCCGACCGCTGAAGCTTTCTTT.

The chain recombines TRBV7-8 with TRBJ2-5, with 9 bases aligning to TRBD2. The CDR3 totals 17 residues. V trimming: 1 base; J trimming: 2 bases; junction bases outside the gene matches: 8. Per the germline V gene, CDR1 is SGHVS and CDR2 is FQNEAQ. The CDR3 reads CASSLGGVAGDQETQYF. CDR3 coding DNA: TGTGCCAGCAGCTTAGGAGGAGTAGCGGGGGATCAAGAGACCCAGTACTTC.

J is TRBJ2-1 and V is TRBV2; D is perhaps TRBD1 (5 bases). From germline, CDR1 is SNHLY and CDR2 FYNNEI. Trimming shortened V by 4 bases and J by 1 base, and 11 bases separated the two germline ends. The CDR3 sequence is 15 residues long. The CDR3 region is CASSVTAGSYNEQFF. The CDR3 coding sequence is TGTGCCAGCAGTGTGACAGCAGGGTCCTACAATGAGCAGTTCTTC.

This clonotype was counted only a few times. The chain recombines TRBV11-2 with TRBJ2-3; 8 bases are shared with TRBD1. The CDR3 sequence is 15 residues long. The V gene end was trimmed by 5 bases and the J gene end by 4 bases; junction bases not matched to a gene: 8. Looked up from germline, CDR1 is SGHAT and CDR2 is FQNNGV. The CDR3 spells CASSPWDRQADTQYF. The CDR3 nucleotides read TGTGCCAGCAGCCCCTGGGACAGGCAAGCAGATACGCAGTATTTT. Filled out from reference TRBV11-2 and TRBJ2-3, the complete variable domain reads EAGVAQSPRYKIIEKRQSVAFWCNPISGHATLYWYQQILGQGPKLLIQFQNNGVVDDSQLPKDRFSAERLKGVDSTLKIQPAKLEDSAVYLCASSPWDRQADTQYFGPGTRLTVL.

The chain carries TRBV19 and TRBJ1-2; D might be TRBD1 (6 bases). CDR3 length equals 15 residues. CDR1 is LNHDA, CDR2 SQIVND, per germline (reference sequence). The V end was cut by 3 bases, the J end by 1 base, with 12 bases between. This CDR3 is CASSITRGRNYGYTF. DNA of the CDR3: TGTGCCAGTAGTATTACCCGGGGGCGTAACTATGGCTACACCTTC.

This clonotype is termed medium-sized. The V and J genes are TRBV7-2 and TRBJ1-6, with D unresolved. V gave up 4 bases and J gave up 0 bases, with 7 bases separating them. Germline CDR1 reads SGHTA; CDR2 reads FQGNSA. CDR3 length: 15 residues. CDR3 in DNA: TGTGCCAGCAGCTCCGAGAGCTCCTATAATTCACCCCTCCACTTT. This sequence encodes CASSSESSYNSPLHF.

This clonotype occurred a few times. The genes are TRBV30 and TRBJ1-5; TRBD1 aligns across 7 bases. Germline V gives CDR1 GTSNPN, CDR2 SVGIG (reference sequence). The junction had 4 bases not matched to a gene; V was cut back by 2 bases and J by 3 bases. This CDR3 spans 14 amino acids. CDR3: CAWSSTGNNQPQHF. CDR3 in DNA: TGTGCCTGGAGTTCGACAGGGAACAATCAGCCCCAGCATTTT.

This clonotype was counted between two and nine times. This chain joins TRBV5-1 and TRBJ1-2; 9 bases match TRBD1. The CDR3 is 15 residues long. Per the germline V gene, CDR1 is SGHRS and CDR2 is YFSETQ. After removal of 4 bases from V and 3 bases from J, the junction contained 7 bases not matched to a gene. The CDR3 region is CASSDGRDRDYGYTF. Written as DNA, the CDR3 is TGCGCCAGCAGCGACGGCCGGGACAGGGACTATGGCTACACCTTC. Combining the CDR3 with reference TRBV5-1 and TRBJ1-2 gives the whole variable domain KAGVTQTPRYLIKTRGQQVTLSCSPISGHRSVSWYQQTPGQGLQFLFEYFSETQRNKGNFPGRFSGRQFSNSRSEMNVSTLELGDSALYLCASSDGRDRDYGYTFGSGTRLTVV.

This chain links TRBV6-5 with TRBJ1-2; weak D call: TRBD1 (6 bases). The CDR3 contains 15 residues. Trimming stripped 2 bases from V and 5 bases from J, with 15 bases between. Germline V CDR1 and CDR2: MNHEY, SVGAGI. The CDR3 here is CASSYADRATYGYTF. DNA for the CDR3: TGTGCCAGCAGTTACGCGGACAGAGCGACGTATGGCTACACCTTC.

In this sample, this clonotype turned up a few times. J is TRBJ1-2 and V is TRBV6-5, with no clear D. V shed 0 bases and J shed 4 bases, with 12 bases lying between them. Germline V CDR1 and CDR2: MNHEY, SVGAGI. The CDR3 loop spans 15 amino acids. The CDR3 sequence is CASSYSAILGYGYTF. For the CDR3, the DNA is TGTGCCAGCAGTTACTCGGCTATTCTAGGCTATGGCTACACCTTC.